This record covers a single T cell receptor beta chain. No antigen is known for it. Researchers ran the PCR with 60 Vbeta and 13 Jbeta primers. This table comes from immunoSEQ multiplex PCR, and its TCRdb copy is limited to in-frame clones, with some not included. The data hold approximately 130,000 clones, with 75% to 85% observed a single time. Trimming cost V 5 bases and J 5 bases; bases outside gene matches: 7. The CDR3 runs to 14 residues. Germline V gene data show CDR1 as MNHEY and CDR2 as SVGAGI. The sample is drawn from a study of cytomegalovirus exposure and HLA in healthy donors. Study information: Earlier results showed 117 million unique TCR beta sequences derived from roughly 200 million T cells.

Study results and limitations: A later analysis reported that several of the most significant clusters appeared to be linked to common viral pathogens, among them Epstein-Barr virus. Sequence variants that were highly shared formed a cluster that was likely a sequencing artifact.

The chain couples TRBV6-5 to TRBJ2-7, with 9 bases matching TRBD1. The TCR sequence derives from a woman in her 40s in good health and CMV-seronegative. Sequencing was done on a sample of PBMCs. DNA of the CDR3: TGTGCCAGCAGTAGGACAGGGGATCGAAACGAGCAGTACTTC. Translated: CASSRTGDRNEQYF.